These T cell receptor beta chains were read from a single sample in a study of HIV-infected children after antiretroviral therapy interruption. TCRdb re-called the 3' RACE reads through MiXCR, storing one row per CDR3 protein. The repertoire includes about 89,000 distinct CDR3 sequences, about 7% of them detected once, and 0.85% to 1.2% sits in the top ten. The input for sequencing was CD45RA+ CD4+ T cells from PBMCs, pooled from several time points, taken from a donor given antiretroviral therapy, either interrupted or continuous. All receptors come from a pool of human donors with HIV. Each CDR3 is given with its conserved first and last residue. A D gene is named only where the DNA matches it firmly. The size of a clone is reported for some rows only, either as once, few or many, or as a class for expanded clones.

v_gene	j_gene	abundance	d_gene	CDR3aa	CDR3nt
TRBV20-1	TRBJ2-5	many	-	CSARAGESQETQYF	TGCAGTGCTAGAGCCGGGGAAAGTCAAGAGACCCAGTACTTC
TRBV24-1	TRBJ2-1	many	TRBD1	CATSDPGQNSYNEQFF	TGTGCCACCAGTGACCCGGGACAGAACTCCTACAATGAGCAGTTCTTC
TRBV15	TRBJ2-1	-	-	CATSRDGGALHNEQFF	TGTGCCACCAGCAGAGATGGGGGGGCCTTACACAATGAGCAGTTCTTC
TRBV9	TRBJ2-1	many	TRBD1	CASSVGGTGEYEQFF	TGTGCCAGCAGCGTTGGTGGGACAGGGGAGTATGAGCAGTTCTTC
TRBV7-6	TRBJ2-1	many	-	CASSLAGTHEQFF	TGTGCCAGCAGCTTAGCGGGGACCCATGAGCAGTTCTTC
TRBV20-1	TRBJ2-7	many	-	CSATLFPGEQYF	TGCAGTGCTACCCTCTTTCCGGGCGAGCAGTACTTC
TRBV7-9	TRBJ2-2	-	-	CASSLKRPDIANTGELFF	TGTGCCAGCAGCTTAAAAAGGCCTGACATCGCGAACACCGGGGAGCTGTTTTTT
TRBV30	TRBJ1-5	-	-	CAWSEGASNQPQHF	TGTGCCTGGAGCGAAGGGGCCTCGAATCAGCCCCAGCATTTT
TRBV7-2	TRBJ1-5	many	-	CASSAQGGRPQHF	TGTGCCAGCAGCGCACAAGGGGGACGGCCCCAGCATTTT
TRBV7-8	TRBJ2-3	few	-	CASSLHRRALSTDTQYF	TGTGCCAGCAGTTTGCACCGGAGGGCCCTAAGCACAGATACGCAGTATTTT
TRBV20-1	TRBJ2-5	medium-sized	-	CSATRDSLGETQYF	TGCAGTGCTACCCGGGACTCCCTTGGAGAGACCCAGTACTTC
TRBV6-2/TRBV6-3	TRBJ1-1	-	TRBD1	CASSWGQVETEAFF	TGTGCCAGCAGTTGGGGACAGGTCGAGACTGAAGCTTTCTTT
TRBV20-1	TRBJ2-3	many	TRBD1	CSARSRDRGTDTQYF	TGCAGTGCTAGATCCCGGGACAGGGGAACAGATACGCAGTATTTT
TRBV12-3/TRBV12-4	TRBJ2-3	few	TRBD1	CASSPYRGQASTDTQYF	TGTGCCAGCAGCCCCTACAGAGGACAGGCTAGCACAGATACGCAGTATTTT
TRBV11-2	TRBJ1-6	many	-	CASSLGASYNSPLHF	TGTGCCAGCAGCTTGGGTGCTTCCTATAATTCACCCCTCCACTTT
TRBV6-5	TRBJ2-7	many	TRBD1	CASSRGTGLDEQYF	TGTGCCAGCAGCCGAGGGACAGGGTTAGATGAGCAGTACTTC
TRBV7-2	TRBJ2-7	-	-	CASSLGGWAAGASYEQYF	TGTGCCAGCAGCTTAGGGGGATGGGCCGCGGGGGCCTCCTACGAGCAGTACTTC
TRBV24-1	TRBJ2-1	many	-	CATSRKGGTNEQFF	TGTGCCACCAGTAGGAAGGGGGGCACCAATGAGCAGTTCTTC